The present TCR beta chain was sequenced within a study of T cell responses to AZD1222 COVID-19 vaccine. Clones were read by immunoSEQ multiplex PCR, and TCRdb kept only the in-frame ones, dropping some. The repertoire holds fewer than 110,000 clones, about 86% seen once, with over 1.2% in the top ten. Per the germline V gene, CDR1 is SEHNR and CDR2 is FQNEAQ (reference sequence). The CDR3 length is 16 residues. The V end was cut by 5 bases, the J end by 1 base, with 18 bases between. Findings and caveats of the study: White British ancestry dominated among donors, who included more females, and clonal diversity was possibly underestimated. A rise in Spike-specific TCR breadth and depth followed two AZD1222 doses. Among vaccine-associated CD4 TCRs, coverage spanned spike, with dominance at 160-218 and 743-854. Reportedly, nearly half the spike-specific TCRs target unmutated variant regions.

Concerning this clone itself: The target antigen is unknown.

The chain employs TRBV7-9 and TRBJ2-7; D gene ambiguous. This clonotype was sampled from an adult in good health. The source material was peripheral blood, sampled on day 0 of AZD1222 vaccination. CDR3 sequence (DNA): TGTGCCAGCAGCCCCTCTACCTTGCTTCGGTCCTACGAGCAGTACTTC. It is translated as CASSPSTLLRSYEQYF.